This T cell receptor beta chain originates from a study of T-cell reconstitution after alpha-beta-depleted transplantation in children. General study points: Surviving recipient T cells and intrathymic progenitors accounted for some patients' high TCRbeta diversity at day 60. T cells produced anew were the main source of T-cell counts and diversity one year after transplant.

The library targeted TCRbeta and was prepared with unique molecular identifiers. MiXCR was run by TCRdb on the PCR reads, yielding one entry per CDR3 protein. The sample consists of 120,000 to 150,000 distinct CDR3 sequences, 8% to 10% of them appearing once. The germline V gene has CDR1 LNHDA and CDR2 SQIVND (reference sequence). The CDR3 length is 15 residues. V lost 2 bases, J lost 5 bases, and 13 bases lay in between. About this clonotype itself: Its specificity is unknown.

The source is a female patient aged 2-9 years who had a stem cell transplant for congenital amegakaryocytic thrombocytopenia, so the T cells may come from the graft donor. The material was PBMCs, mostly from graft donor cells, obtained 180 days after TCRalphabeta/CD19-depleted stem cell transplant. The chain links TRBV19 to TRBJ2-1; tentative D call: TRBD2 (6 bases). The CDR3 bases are TGTGCCAGTAGTATAAGTCTAGCGCACAACAATGAGCAGTTCTTC. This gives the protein CASSISLAHNNEQFF.